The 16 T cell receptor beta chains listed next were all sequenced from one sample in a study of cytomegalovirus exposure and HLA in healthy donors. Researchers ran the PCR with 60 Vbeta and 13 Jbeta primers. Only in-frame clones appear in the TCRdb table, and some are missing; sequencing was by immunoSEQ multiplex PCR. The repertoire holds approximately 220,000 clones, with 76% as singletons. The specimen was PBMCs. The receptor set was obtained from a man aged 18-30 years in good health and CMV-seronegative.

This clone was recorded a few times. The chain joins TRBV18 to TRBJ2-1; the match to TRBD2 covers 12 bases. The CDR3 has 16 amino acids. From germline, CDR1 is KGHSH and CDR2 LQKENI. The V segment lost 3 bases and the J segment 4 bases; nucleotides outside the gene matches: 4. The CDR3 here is CASSPPGTSGYNEQFF. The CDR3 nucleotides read TGTGCCAGCTCACCCCCCGGGACTAGCGGGTACAATGAGCAGTTCTTC.

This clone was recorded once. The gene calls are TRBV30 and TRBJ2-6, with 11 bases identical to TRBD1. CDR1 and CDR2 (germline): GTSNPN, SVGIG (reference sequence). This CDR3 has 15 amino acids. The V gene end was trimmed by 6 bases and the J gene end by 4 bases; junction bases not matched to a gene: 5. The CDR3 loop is CACRTGGAGANVLTF. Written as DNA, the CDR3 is TGTGCCTGTCGGACAGGGGGCGCAGGGGCCAACGTCCTGACTTTC.

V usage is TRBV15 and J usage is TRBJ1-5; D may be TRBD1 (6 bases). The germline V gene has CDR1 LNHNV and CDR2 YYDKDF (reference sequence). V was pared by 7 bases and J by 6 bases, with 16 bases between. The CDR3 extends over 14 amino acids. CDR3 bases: TGTGCCACCAAGCCGACAGGTTTGGGTCAGCCCCAGCATTTT. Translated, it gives CATKPTGLGQPQHF.

CDR3 protein: CASSHQISGTGYQPQHF. CDR3 nucleotide sequence: TGCGCCAGCAGCCACCAAATCTCCGGGACAGGGTATCAGCCCCAGCATTTT. V is TRBV4-1 and J is TRBJ1-5; 9 positions agree with TRBD1. The CDR3 is 17 amino acids. J was trimmed by 5 bases and V by 3 bases; bases with no gene match: 11. Germline assignment: CDR1 MGHRA and CDR2 YSYEKL.

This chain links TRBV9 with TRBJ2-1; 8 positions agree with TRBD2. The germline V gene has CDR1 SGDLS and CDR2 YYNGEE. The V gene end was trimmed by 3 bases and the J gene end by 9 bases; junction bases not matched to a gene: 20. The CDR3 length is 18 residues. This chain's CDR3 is CASSDAGLASSGGSEQFF. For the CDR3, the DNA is TGTGCCAGCAGCGACGCAGGACTAGCTTCCTCCGGAGGAAGTGAGCAGTTCTTC. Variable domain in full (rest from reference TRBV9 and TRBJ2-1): DSGVTQTPKHLITATGQRVTLRCSPRSGDLSVYWYQQSLDQGLQFLIQYYNGEERAKGNILERFSAQQFPDLHSELNLSSLELGDSALYFCASSDAGLASSGGSEQFFGPGTRLTVL.

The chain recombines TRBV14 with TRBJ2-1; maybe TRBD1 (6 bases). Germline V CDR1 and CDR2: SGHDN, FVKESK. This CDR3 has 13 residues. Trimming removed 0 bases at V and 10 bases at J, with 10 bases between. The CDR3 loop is CASSQDLGQEQFF. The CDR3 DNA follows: TGTGCCAGCAGCCAAGACCTCGGACAGGAGCAGTTCTTC.

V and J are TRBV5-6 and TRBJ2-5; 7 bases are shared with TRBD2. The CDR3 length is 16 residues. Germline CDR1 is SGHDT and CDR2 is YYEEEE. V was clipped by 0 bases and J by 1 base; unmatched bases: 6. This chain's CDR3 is CASSLGAGVAQETQYF. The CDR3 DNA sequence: TGTGCCAGCAGCTTGGGGGCGGGAGTAGCCCAAGAGACCCAGTACTTC.

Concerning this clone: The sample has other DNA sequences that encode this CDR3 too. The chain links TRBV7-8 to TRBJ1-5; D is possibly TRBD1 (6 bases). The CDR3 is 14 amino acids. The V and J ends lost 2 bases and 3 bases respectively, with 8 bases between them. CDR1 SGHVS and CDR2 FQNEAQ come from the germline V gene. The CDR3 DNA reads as TGTGCCAGCAGCTTAACAGGGACCAATCAGCCCCAGCATTTT. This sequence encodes CASSLTGTNQPQHF. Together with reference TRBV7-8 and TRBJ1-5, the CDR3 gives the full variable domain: GAGVSQSPRYKVAKRGQDVALRCDPISGHVSLFWYQQALGQGPEFLTYFQNEAQLDKSGLPSDRFFAERPEGSVSTLKIQRTQQEDSAVYLCASSLTGTNQPQHFGDGTRLSIL.

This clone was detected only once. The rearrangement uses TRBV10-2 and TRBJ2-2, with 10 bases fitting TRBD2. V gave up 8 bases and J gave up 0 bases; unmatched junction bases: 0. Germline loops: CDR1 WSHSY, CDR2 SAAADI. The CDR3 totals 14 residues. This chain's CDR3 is CASGLAANTGELFF. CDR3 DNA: TGCGCCAGCGGACTAGCGGCGAACACCGGGGAGCTGTTTTTT.

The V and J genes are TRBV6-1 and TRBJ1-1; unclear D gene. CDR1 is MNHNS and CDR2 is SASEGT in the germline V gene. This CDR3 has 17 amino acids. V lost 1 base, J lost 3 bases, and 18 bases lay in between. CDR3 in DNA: TGTGCCAGCAGTGAAGAGGCGACTCGCGTGGTTCACACTGAAGCTTTCTTT. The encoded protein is CASSEEATRVVHTEAFF.

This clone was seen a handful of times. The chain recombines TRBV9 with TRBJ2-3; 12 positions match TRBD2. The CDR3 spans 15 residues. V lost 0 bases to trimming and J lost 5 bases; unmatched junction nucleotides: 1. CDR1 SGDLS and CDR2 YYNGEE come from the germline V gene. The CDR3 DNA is TGTGCCAGCAGCGTAGGGGGACTAGCGGGAGATACGCAGTATTTT. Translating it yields CASSVGGLAGDTQYF.

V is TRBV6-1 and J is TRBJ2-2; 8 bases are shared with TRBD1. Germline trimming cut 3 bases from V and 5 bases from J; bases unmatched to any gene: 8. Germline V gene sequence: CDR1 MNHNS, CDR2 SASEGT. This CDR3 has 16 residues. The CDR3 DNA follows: TGTGCCAGCAGTGACACCGGGACAGGCCAAACCGGGGAGCTGTTTTTT. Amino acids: CASSDTGTGQTGELFF.

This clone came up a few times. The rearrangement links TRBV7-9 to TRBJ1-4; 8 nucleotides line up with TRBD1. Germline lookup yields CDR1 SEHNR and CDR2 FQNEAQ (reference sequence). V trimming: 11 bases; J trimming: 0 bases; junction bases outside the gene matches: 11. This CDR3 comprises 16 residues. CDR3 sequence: CAGGGQVDPTNEKLFF. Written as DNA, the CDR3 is TGTGCCGGAGGGGGACAGGTAGACCCAACTAATGAAAAACTGTTTTTT. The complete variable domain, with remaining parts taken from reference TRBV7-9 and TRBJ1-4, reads DTGVSQNPRHKITKRGQNVTFRCDPISEHNRLYWYRQTLGQGPEFLTYFQNEAQLEKSRLLSDRFSAERPKGSFSTLEIQRTEQGDSAMYLCAGGGQVDPTNEKLFFGSGTQLSVL.

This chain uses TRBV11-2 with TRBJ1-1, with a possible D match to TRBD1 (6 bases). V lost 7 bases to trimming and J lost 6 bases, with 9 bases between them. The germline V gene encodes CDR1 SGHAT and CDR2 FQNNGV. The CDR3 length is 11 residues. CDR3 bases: TGTGCCAGCATCTACAGGGCTGAAGCTTTCTTT. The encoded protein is CASIYRAEAFF.

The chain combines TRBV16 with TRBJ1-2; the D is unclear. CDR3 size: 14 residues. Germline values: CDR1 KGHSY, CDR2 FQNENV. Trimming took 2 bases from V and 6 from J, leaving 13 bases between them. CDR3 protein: CASSQMGGRNGYTF. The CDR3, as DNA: TGTGCCAGCAGCCAAATGGGAGGACGGAATGGCTACACCTTC.

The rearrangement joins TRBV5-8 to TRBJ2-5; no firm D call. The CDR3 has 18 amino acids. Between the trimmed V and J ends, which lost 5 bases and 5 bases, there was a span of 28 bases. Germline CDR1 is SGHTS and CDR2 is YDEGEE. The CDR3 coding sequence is TGTGCCAGCAGTCGCTTGGTGGGTGTTACGACTCCTTACGAGACCCAGTACTTC. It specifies CASSRLVGVTTPYETQYF.